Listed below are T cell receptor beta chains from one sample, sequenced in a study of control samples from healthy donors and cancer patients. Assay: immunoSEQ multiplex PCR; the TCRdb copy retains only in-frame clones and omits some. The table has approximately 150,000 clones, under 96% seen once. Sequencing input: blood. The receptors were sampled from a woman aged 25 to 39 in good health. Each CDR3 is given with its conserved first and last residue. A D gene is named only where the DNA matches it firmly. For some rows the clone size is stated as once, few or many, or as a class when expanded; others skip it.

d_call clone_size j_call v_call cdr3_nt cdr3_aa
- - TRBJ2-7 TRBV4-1 TGCGCCAGCAGCCAAGTCATAGTTAGGGGGTTGGTTGAGCAGTACTTC CASSQVIVRGLVEQYF
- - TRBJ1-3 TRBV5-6 TGTGCCAGCAGCTTGGCCGCAGTGAGCTCTGGAAACACCATATATTTT CASSLAAVSSGNTIYF
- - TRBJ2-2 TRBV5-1 TGCGCCAGCAAATCCGGGGGGCAAAACACCGGGGAGCTGTTTTTT CASKSGGQNTGELFF
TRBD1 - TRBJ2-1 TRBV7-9 TGTGCCAGCAGCACCCGGGACAGGGGGTTTTACAATGAGCAGTTCTTC CASSTRDRGFYNEQFF
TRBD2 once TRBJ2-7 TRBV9 TGTGCCAGCAGCGTAGCTAGCGGGTACTCCTACGAGCAGTACTTC CASSVASGYSYEQYF
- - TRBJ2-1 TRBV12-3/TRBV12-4 TGTGCCAGCAGCCGGACGGTCAGTGAGCAGTTCTTC CASSRTVSEQFF
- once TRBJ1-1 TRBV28 TGTGCCAGCAGTCCACGACACGTCACTGAAGCTTTCTTT CASSPRHVTEAFF
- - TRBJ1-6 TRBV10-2 TGCGCCAGCCTTCTGGGACGGGTGGATTCACCCCTCCACTTT CASLLGRVDSPLHF
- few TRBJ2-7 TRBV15 TGTGCCACCAGCAGACAACGGACCGGGGGCGACGAGCAGTACTTC CATSRQRTGGDEQYF
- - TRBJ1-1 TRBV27 TGTGCCAGCAGTGATCCGAACAGGGCCGTAGGAGCTTTCTTT CASSDPNRAVGAFF
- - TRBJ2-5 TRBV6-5 TGTGCCAGCAGTTTTTCCCGGGGACTGGGAGAAGAGACCCAGTACTTC CASSFSRGLGEETQYF
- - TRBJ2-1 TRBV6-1 TGTGCCAGCAGTGAAAGGGACACCGCCTACAATGAGCAGTTCTTC CASSERDTAYNEQFF
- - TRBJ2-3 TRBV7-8 TGTGCCAGCACCTTCGTTGGGGGGCGGCACCAGTATTTT CASTFVGGRHQYF
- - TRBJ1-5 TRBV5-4 TGTGCCAGCAGCCATGAGGGGCTTGGTCAGCCCCAGCATTTT CASSHEGLGQPQHF
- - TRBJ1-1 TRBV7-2 TGTGCCAGCAGCTTAGTTCAGGGCATTTCGGACACTGAAGCTTTCTTT CASSLVQGISDTEAFF
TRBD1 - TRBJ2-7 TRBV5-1 TGCGCCAGCAGCTTGGGAGACAGGGGAAACGAGCAGTACTTC CASSLGDRGNEQYF
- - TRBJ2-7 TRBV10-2 TGCGCCAGCAGTGCAGGGGCCCGGTGGGAGCAGTACTTC CASSAGARWEQYF
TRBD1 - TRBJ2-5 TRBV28 TGTGCCAGCAGAGAGGGGGCCCGGGAAGAGACCCAGTACTTC CASREGAREETQYF
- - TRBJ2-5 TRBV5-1 TGCGCCAGCAGCCCAGGGAACAAAGAGACCCAGTACTTC CASSPGNKETQYF
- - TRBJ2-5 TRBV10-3 TGTGCCATCAGTGAACGGGCAGTTCAAGAGACCCAGTACTTC CAISERAVQETQYF
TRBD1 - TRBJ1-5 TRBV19 TGTGCCAGTAGTAAGACGGACAGGTTTAATCAGCCCCAGCATTTT CASSKTDRFNQPQHF
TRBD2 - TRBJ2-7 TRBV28 TGTGCCAGCAGTTCTGCTAGCGGGGTCCCGAGGTTTGGGTACGAGCAGTACTTC CASSSASGVPRFGYEQYF
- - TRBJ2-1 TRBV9 TGTGCCAGCAGCAACCCGACCGGGTACGTCGCAAATGAGCAGTTCTTC CASSNPTGYVANEQFF
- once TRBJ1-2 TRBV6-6 TGTGCCAGCAGTTACTCGTCTAAGGATGGCTACACCTTC CASSYSSKDGYTF
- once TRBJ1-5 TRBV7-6 TGTGCCAGCAGCTTAGACGGTTTTAGCAATCAGCCCCAGCATTTT CASSLDGFSNQPQHF
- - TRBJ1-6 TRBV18 TGTGCCAGCTCACCTGATGCCGGCCAAGGGGGTTCACCCCTCCACTTT CASSPDAGQGGSPLHF
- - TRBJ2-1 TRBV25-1 TGTGCCAGCAGTGAGGGTTGGGGGATCGATGAGCAGTTCTTC CASSEGWGIDEQFF
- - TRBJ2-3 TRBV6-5 TGTGCCAGCAGGTTGGCGGGAAGTATGGATACGCAGTATTTT CASRLAGSMDTQYF
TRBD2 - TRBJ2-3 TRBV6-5 TGTGCCAGCAGTTATGGAGTAAGCGGGAGTACAGATACGCAGTATTTT CASSYGVSGSTDTQYF
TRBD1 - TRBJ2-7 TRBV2 TGTGCCAGCAGTGAAGACAGGGGGCTCGACGAGCAGTACTTC CASSEDRGLDEQYF